One sample yielded the 27 T cell receptor beta chains listed below, sequenced in a study of blood T cells in healthy people across ages. With a J-beta primer mix and a sample-barcoded 5' primer, a second PCR ran 7 to 11 cycles. TCRdb ran MiXCR on the 5' RACE reads and lists one entry per CDR3 protein. Of about 670,000 distinct CDR3 sequences listed, about 50% are singletons. The specimen sequenced was blood. These receptors were obtained from a woman aged 80 or over in good health.

This clonotype turned up a few times. The V call is TRBV11-1, the J call TRBJ2-1; 8 bases agree with TRBD2. Looked up from germline, CDR1 is SGHAT and CDR2 is FQDESV (reference sequence). V lost 6 bases, J lost 7 bases, and 8 bases stayed unmatched. The CDR3 has 14 residues. The CDR3 DNA reads TGTGCCAGCAGAAGAAGCGGGAGAGGGAATGAGCAGTTCTTC. Translated, it gives CASRRSGRGNEQFF.

J is TRBJ2-5 and V is TRBV5-1, with a possible D match to TRBD2 (6 bases). The CDR3 has 15 amino acids. Trimming took 4 bases from V and 0 from J, leaving 13 bases between them. Germline lookup yields CDR1 SGHRS and CDR2 YFSETQ. The CDR3: CASSQWGGDQETQYF. Here the CDR3 DNA reads TGCGCCAGCAGCCAGTGGGGCGGGGACCAAGAGACCCAGTACTTC. The full variable domain, completed using reference TRBV5-1 and TRBJ2-5, is KAGVTQTPRYLIKTRGQQVTLSCSPISGHRSVSWYQQTPGQGLQFLFEYFSETQRNKGNFPGRFSGRQFSNSRSEMNVSTLELGDSALYLCASSQWGGDQETQYFGPGTRLLVL.

A word on this clonotype: A much larger clone lies a single base off, so this may be a read error. The chain uses TRBV4-3 and TRBJ2-7; the match to TRBD2 covers 9 bases. CDR3 length equals 16 residues. The ends lost 4 bases at V and 7 bases at J; junction bases unmatched: 14. Germline V lookup: CDR1 LGHNA, CDR2 YSLEER. The CDR3 DNA is TGCGCCAGCAGCCGAGAAGCGGGAGGAACTGGGGATGAGCAGTACTTC. This gives the protein CASSREAGGTGDEQYF.

The CDR3 bases are TGTGCCAGCACCGAGACTAGGTTCTGGATCAATGAGCAGTTCTTC. Protein product: CASTETRFWINEQFF. This chain connects TRBV7-8 to TRBJ2-1; the D gene is possibly TRBD2 (6 bases). The V and J ends lost 7 bases and 6 bases respectively, with 19 bases between them. The CDR3 spans 15 residues. The V gene's germline CDR1 is SGHVS and CDR2 FQNEAQ. Full variable domain (outside the CDR3, taken from reference TRBV7-8 and TRBJ2-1): GAGVSQSPRYKVAKRGQDVALRCDPISGHVSLFWYQQALGQGPEFLTYFQNEAQLDKSGLPSDRFFAERPEGSVSTLKIQRTQQEDSAVYLCASTETRFWINEQFFGPGTRLTVL.

This clonotype was seen a single time. The chain couples TRBV7-9 to TRBJ2-3; D not certain. Per the germline V gene, CDR1 is SEHNR and CDR2 is FQNEAQ (reference sequence). This CDR3 contains 14 residues. Trimming removed 2 bases from V and 7 bases from J, with 13 bases in between. In DNA, the CDR3 is TGTGCCAGCAGCTTACCGCCGACTCACTATACGCAGTATTTT. Translation gives CASSLPPTHYTQYF.

This clonotype showed up many times. The chain carries TRBV20-1 and TRBJ2-3; D not resolved. Per the germline V gene, CDR1 is DFQATT and CDR2 is SNEGSKA (reference sequence). Trimming took 6 bases from V and 2 from J, leaving 21 bases between them. The CDR3 is 16 residues long. DNA for the CDR3: TGCAGTGCAAACAAGGAATCAAAAGATATCACAGATACGCAGTATTTT. Translated, it gives CSANKESKDITDTQYF.

This clonotype turned up a few times. This chain connects TRBV5-1 to TRBJ1-2; D gene unclear. Germline-derived CDR1 and CDR2 are SGHRS and YFSETQ. V gave up 5 bases and J gave up 4 bases, with 12 bases separating them. This CDR3 has 13 residues. The chain's CDR3 is CASSGPGSYGYTF. The CDR3 DNA reads TGCGCCAGCAGTGGCCCTGGGAGCTATGGCTACACCTTC. Full variable domain (missing parts from reference TRBV5-1 and TRBJ1-2): KAGVTQTPRYLIKTRGQQVTLSCSPISGHRSVSWYQQTPGQGLQFLFEYFSETQRNKGNFPGRFSGRQFSNSRSEMNVSTLELGDSALYLCASSGPGSYGYTFGSGTRLTVV.

The rearrangement links TRBV6-6 to TRBJ2-7, with a tentative D call TRBD2 (7 bases). The CDR3 has 16 amino acids. Germline CDR1 reads MNHNY; CDR2 reads SVGAGI (reference sequence). Trimming took 2 bases from V and 4 from J, leaving 18 bases between them. The CDR3 protein is CASSYDGWGGSYEQYF. DNA for the CDR3: TGTGCCAGCAGTTACGATGGGTGGGGGGGCAGTTACGAGCAGTACTTC.

This clonotype was counted ten times or more. The chain recombines TRBV9 with TRBJ2-5; D call uncertain. V shed 4 bases and J shed 3 bases, with 13 bases lying between them. This CDR3 has 14 amino acids. Germline CDR1 reads SGDLS; CDR2 reads YYNGEE. The DNA of the CDR3 is TGTGCCAGCAGCTCCAAGCCTAGGGAAGAGACCCAGTACTTC. This translates into CASSSKPREETQYF.

This clonotype was observed many times. The gene calls are TRBV7-9 and TRBJ2-3; unclear D gene. Trimming left V 5 bases short and J 2 bases short, with 11 bases between. Per germline, CDR1 SEHNR and CDR2 FQNEAQ (reference sequence). The CDR3 totals 14 residues. CDR3: CASSPGRDTDTQYF. CDR3 in DNA: TGTGCCAGCAGCCCAGGAAGGGACACAGATACGCAGTATTTT. The full variable domain, with the rest looked up from reference TRBV7-9 and TRBJ2-3, is DTGVSQNPRHKITKRGQNVTFRCDPISEHNRLYWYRQTLGQGPEFLTYFQNEAQLEKSRLLSDRFSAERPKGSFSTLEIQRTEQGDSAMYLCASSPGRDTDTQYFGPGTRLTVL.

The chain couples TRBV20-1 to TRBJ1-2; TRBD1 might be the D (5 bases). Trimming left V 0 bases short and J 0 bases short, with 17 bases between. The CDR3 runs 17 residues. Germline V gives CDR1 DFQATT, CDR2 SNEGSKA (reference sequence). CDR3 coding DNA: TGCAGTGCTAGAGACAGGGACTCAGTGTACGCTAACTATGGCTACACCTTC. Encoded protein: CSARDRDSVYANYGYTF.

J is TRBJ2-3 and V is TRBV14; D might be TRBD1 (5 bases). The ends were cut back, 1 base at V and 2 bases at J, with 13 bases in the middle. The CDR3 length is 16 residues. Germline CDR1 is SGHDN and CDR2 is FVKESK. CDR3 amino acids: CASSQARGGLTDTQYF. The CDR3 DNA sequence: TGTGCCAGCAGCCAAGCTAGGGGCGGTCTCACAGATACGCAGTATTTT.

This rearrangement joins TRBV20-1 to TRBJ1-2; D uncertain. Germline-derived CDR1 and CDR2 are DFQATT and SNEGSKA (reference sequence). The CDR3 extends over 13 amino acids. Trimming removed 6 bases from V and 4 bases from J, with 15 bases in between. CDR3 DNA sequence: TGCAGTGCCGACAACCTCGGTGGCTATGGCTACACCTTC. Translation: CSADNLGGYGYTF.

This clonotype occurred a few times. The gene calls are TRBV3-1 and TRBJ2-4, with 14 positions matching TRBD2. The CDR3 is 14 residues long. J gave up 14 bases and V 5 bases, and 8 bases lay outside the gene matches. CDR1 and CDR2 from the germline V gene are LGHDT and YNNKEL (reference sequence). CDR3 in amino acids: CASSFGTSGSVEYF. The CDR3 DNA is TGTGCCAGCAGCTTCGGGACTAGCGGGAGCGTGGAGTACTTC.

The chain joins TRBV27 to TRBJ1-2, with a weak D call TRBD1 (5 bases). The V gene's germline CDR1 is MNHEY and CDR2 SMNVEV (reference sequence). The CDR3 contains 14 residues. V lost 7 bases and J lost 4, with 16 bases in between. Here the CDR3 DNA reads TGTGCCAGCATGGGGGGTCCAGACTTCTATGGCTACACCTTC. This gives the protein CASMGGPDFYGYTF.

This sequence joins TRBV7-2 and TRBJ1-2; D is ambiguous. CDR1 is SGHTA, CDR2 FQGNSA, per germline. V dropped 3 bases and J dropped 0 bases, with 14 bases sitting between them. This CDR3 has 16 amino acids. CDR3 residues: CASSFHQATPNYGYTF. Here the CDR3 DNA reads TGTGCCAGCAGCTTCCATCAGGCCACCCCTAACTATGGCTACACCTTC.

The J gene is TRBJ2-5, the V gene TRBV5-1; D might be TRBD2 (5 bases). With the DNA end fitting TRBJ2-7 better, the J assignment may be wrong. This CDR3 region has 11 residues. Germline assignment: CDR1 SGHRS and CDR2 YFSETQ. The CDR3 sequence is CASGSEGEQYF. CDR3 in DNA: TGCGCCAGCGGGAGTGAGGGCGAGCAGTACTTC.

The chain recombines TRBV29-1 with TRBJ2-5; 7 bases align to TRBD1. The CDR3 covers 17 residues. Germline V gene sequence: CDR1 SQVTM, CDR2 ANQGSEA. J lost 11 bases, V lost 0 bases, and 21 bases had no gene match. This CDR3 reads CSVEDSQTGLLYNEQYF. In nucleotides, the CDR3 is TGCAGCGTTGAAGATTCCCAGACAGGGCTCCTTTACAATGAGCAGTACTTC.

V and J are TRBV7-2 and TRBJ2-4; D might be TRBD1 or TRBD2, each matching 5 bases. Germline values: CDR1 SGHTA, CDR2 FQGNSA. The CDR3 covers 14 residues. V gave up 1 base and J gave up 8 bases, with 12 bases separating them. CDR3 nucleotides: TGTGCCAGCAGCTTAGATACTGGGGGTTACATTCAGTACTTC. Protein product: CASSLDTGGYIQYF.

The chain carries TRBV10-2 and TRBJ2-6; D not certain. The V and J ends lost 7 bases and 0 bases respectively, with 10 bases between them. From germline, CDR1 is WSHSY and CDR2 SAAADI. The CDR3 spans 15 residues. The DNA of the CDR3 is TGCGCCAGCAAGAAGACGGACTCTGGGGCCAACGTCCTGACTTTC. Translated: CASKKTDSGANVLTF.

The chain couples TRBV20-1 to TRBJ1-2, with D perhaps TRBD1 (6 bases). The CDR3 extends over 15 amino acids. Germline assignment: CDR1 DFQATT and CDR2 SNEGSKA (reference sequence). V shed 4 bases and J shed 8 bases, with 23 bases lying between them. This CDR3 is CSAKGHLFTLGGYTF. The CDR3 DNA follows: TGCAGTGCTAAGGGACACTTATTTACACTCGGGGGCTACACCTTC.

This CDR3 is CASSWRTVKDGYTF. The CDR3 DNA sequence: TGTGCCAGCAGTTGGCGGACAGTAAAAGATGGCTACACCTTC. The chain has TRBV28 and TRBJ1-2; TRBD1 might be the D (6 bases). Trimming took off 4 bases at V and 6 bases at J, with 15 bases between the two ends. Germline CDR1 MDHEN, CDR2 SYDVKM. This CDR3 spans 14 amino acids.

This sequence joins TRBV7-2 and TRBJ2-4; D might be TRBD1 (6 bases). The end of the DNA aligns better with TRBJ2-5, so the J call may be wrong. Germline CDR1 SGHTA, CDR2 FQGNSA. The CDR3 contains 16 residues. CDR3 region: CASSSRPTGFMGTQYF. The DNA of the CDR3 is TGTGCCAGCAGCTCCAGACCGACAGGCTTCATGGGGACCCAGTACTTC.

This clonotype was observed many times. A clone one base away is much larger, so this may be a read error. The rearrangement uses TRBV5-1 and TRBJ2-5; tentatively, D is TRBD1 (5 bases). V was cut by 0 bases and J by 11 bases, with 14 bases left in between. Germline lookup yields CDR1 SGHRS and CDR2 YFSETQ. The CDR3 runs 13 residues. In DNA form, the CDR3 reads TGCGCCAGCAGCTTGGGACAGAACAATGAGCAGTACTTC. It is translated as CASSLGQNNEQYF.

This chain links TRBV20-1 with TRBJ2-5, with D possibly matching TRBD1 (6 bases). V was shortened by 6 bases and J by 2 bases, with 16 bases between the two germline ends. Germline V gives CDR1 DFQATT, CDR2 SNEGSKA (reference sequence). The CDR3 is 14 residues long. The CDR3 nucleotides read TGCAGTGCCGCAAAGGGGGATTCACAAGAGACCCAGTACTTC. Protein: CSAAKGDSQETQYF.

The chain joins TRBV7-2 to TRBJ2-1; D is unclear. Trimming took 5 bases from V and 6 from J, leaving 20 bases between them. Germline loops: CDR1 SGHTA, CDR2 FQGNSA. There are 16 residues in the CDR3. The CDR3 here is CASSRRAQTTGNEQFF. The CDR3 region has the DNA TGTGCCAGCAGCCGCCGAGCACAGACCACTGGCAATGAGCAGTTCTTC.

The chain is built from TRBV20-1 and TRBJ2-3; 11 nucleotides match TRBD2. With V trimmed by 4 bases and J by 0 bases, 3 bases remained unmatched. This CDR3 contains 15 residues. CDR1 is DFQATT, CDR2 SNEGSKA, per germline (reference sequence). The CDR3 DNA reads as TGCAGTGCTACCCGACTAGCGGGGAGCACAGATACGCAGTATTTT. Translation gives CSATRLAGSTDTQYF.